This is a list of T cell receptor beta chains from one sample in a study of cytotoxic CD8 clonotypes in ibrutinib-treated CLL. Produced via immunoSEQ multiplex PCR; TCRdb's table is partial and in-frame only. The repertoire consists of some 93,000 clones, with 78% occurring once and the leading ten covering around 30%. This sample comprised PBMCs, obtained after 12 months of ibrutinib treatment. These receptors were taken from a human donor with chronic lymphocytic leukemia. Both conserved end residues are trimmed from each CDR3. The order of the fields is V gene, J gene, CDR3 protein.

v_gene: TRBV5-1; j_gene: TRBJ1-2; CDR3aa: ASSLSSQGGGYT
v_gene: TRBV5-1; j_gene: TRBJ2-7; CDR3aa: ASSLVTSGAHEQY
v_gene: TRBV30; j_gene: TRBJ1-4; CDR3aa: AWSLQREKLF
v_gene: TRBV18; j_gene: TRBJ2-7; CDR3aa: ASSPFQGDEQY
v_gene: TRBV5-1; j_gene: TRBJ1-1; CDR3aa: ASSMDRAHTEAF
v_gene: TRBV16; j_gene: TRBJ1-5; CDR3aa: ASSQYRGDQPQH
v_gene: TRBV2; j_gene: TRBJ2-5; CDR3aa: ASRPEIGETQY
v_gene: TRBV9; j_gene: TRBJ2-5; CDR3aa: ASSVATGRGQETQY
v_gene: TRBV19; j_gene: TRBJ1-1; CDR3aa: ASSPRWENTEAF
v_gene: TRBV7-3; j_gene: TRBJ2-3; CDR3aa: ASSSDGRDTDTQY
v_gene: TRBV2; j_gene: TRBJ2-5; CDR3aa: ASRWGQETQY
v_gene: TRBV7-2; j_gene: TRBJ2-1; CDR3aa: ASSITGTGTQSSYNEQF
v_gene: TRBV7-9; j_gene: TRBJ2-5; CDR3aa: ASSWREREETQY
v_gene: TRBV5-6; j_gene: TRBJ2-1; CDR3aa: ASSFTSLRLLASSNEQF
v_gene: TRBV7-7; j_gene: TRBJ2-7; CDR3aa: ASSLEQGPYEQY
v_gene: TRBV27; j_gene: TRBJ1-1; CDR3aa: ASSFTGRTEAF
v_gene: TRBV7-3; j_gene: TRBJ2-2; CDR3aa: ASSPTSGSAGELF
v_gene: TRBV6-1; j_gene: TRBJ2-5; CDR3aa: ASSDAVGGQETQY
v_gene: TRBV28; j_gene: TRBJ2-5; CDR3aa: ASSSLETQY
v_gene: TRBV6-4; j_gene: TRBJ2-1; CDR3aa: ASSAYPAEDNEQF
v_gene: TRBV29-1; j_gene: TRBJ2-1; CDR3aa: SVLAGGTSVHEQF
v_gene: TRBV29-1; j_gene: TRBJ2-1; CDR3aa: SVEQPGEQF
v_gene: TRBV4-3; j_gene: TRBJ1-1; CDR3aa: ASSQTPGGTEAF
v_gene: TRBV27; j_gene: TRBJ2-7; CDR3aa: ASSSFWAGGAWGGDSLNYEQY
v_gene: TRBV15; j_gene: TRBJ2-5; CDR3aa: ATSRGEGTIQETQY
v_gene: TRBV5-1; j_gene: TRBJ2-3; CDR3aa: ASSLWGTDTQY
v_gene: TRBV5-1; j_gene: TRBJ2-2; CDR3aa: ASSLRGANTGELF
v_gene: TRBV15; j_gene: TRBJ2-7; CDR3aa: ATSRVGSGVYEQY
v_gene: TRBV21-1; j_gene: TRBJ1-3; CDR3aa: ASSGRRQTGNTIY
v_gene: TRBV9; j_gene: TRBJ2-7; CDR3aa: ASSVDGKRSYEQY
v_gene: TRBV5-3; j_gene: TRBJ2-7; CDR3aa: ARSLWKAREQY
v_gene: TRBV7-9; j_gene: TRBJ2-2; CDR3aa: ASSEPGTGHHANTGELF
v_gene: TRBV6-1; j_gene: TRBJ1-4; CDR3aa: ASRETDRVGKLF
v_gene: TRBV12-5; j_gene: TRBJ2-7; CDR3aa: ASAPQRGGSYEQY
v_gene: TRBV27; j_gene: TRBJ2-3; CDR3aa: ASRTLPSDTQY
v_gene: TRBV30; j_gene: TRBJ2-5; CDR3aa: AWSPGAQETQY
v_gene: TRBV9; j_gene: TRBJ1-6; CDR3aa: ASSPWGSSSSPLH
v_gene: TRBV7-9; j_gene: TRBJ2-1; CDR3aa: ASSLTAGGYNEQF
v_gene: TRBV6-5; j_gene: TRBJ2-3; CDR3aa: ASSYGGPGSTDTQY
v_gene: TRBV19; j_gene: TRBJ2-3; CDR3aa: ASSIGLNTDTQY
v_gene: TRBV18; j_gene: TRBJ1-6; CDR3aa: ASSQQGPLSPLH
v_gene: TRBV5-1; j_gene: TRBJ1-5; CDR3aa: ASSLAPGENQPQH
v_gene: TRBV6-6; j_gene: TRBJ2-2; CDR3aa: ASSRTGTAGELF
v_gene: TRBV5-1; j_gene: TRBJ1-1; CDR3aa: ASSLGGVEAF
v_gene: TRBV30; j_gene: TRBJ2-7; CDR3aa: AWSPQGKGSYEQY
v_gene: TRBV5-1; j_gene: TRBJ1-6; CDR3aa: ASRRDRGNNSPLH